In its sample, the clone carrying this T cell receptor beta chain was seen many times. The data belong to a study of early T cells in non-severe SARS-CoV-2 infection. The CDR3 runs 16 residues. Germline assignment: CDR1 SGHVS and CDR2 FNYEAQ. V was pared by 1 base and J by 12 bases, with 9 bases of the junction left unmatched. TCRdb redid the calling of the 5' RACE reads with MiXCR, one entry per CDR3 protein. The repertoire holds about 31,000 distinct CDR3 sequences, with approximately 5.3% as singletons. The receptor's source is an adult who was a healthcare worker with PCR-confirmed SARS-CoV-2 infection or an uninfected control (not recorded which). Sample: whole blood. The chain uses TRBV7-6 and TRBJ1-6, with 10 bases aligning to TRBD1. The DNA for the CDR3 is TGTGCCAGCAGCTTAGGGGACAGGGGATCAGGCGGACCCCTCCACTTT. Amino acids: CASSLGDRGSGGPLHF.